These 13 T cell receptor beta chains were sequenced from one sample in a study of CD8 T cells in Susac syndrome. A quantity of roughly 0.5 to 1 ug RNA underwent reverse transcription using random hexamers. TCRdb analysed the immunoSEQ multiplex PCR reads with MiXCR anew, one entry per CDR3 protein. The sample includes about 210,000 distinct CDR3 sequences, roughly 96% of them seen just once. Sequencing input: CD4+ T cells from PBMCs. These receptors were collected from a human donor with multiple sclerosis.

V usage is TRBV2 and J usage is TRBJ2-1; 10 bases agree with TRBD2. After removal of 6 bases from V and 6 bases from J, the junction contained 11 bases not matched to a gene. The CDR3 consists of 16 residues. CDR1 is SNHLY, CDR2 FYNNEI, per germline. The CDR3 reads CASSALTSGRANEQFF. The CDR3 DNA follows: TGTGCCAGCAGCGCTCTCACGAGCGGGAGGGCCAATGAGCAGTTCTTC. The variable domain in full, with the rest retrieved from reference TRBV2 and TRBJ2-1, is EPEVTQTPSHQVTQMGQEVILRCVPISNHLYFYWYRQILGQKVEFLVSFYNNEISEKSEIFDDQFSVERPDGSNFTLKIRSTKLEDSAMYFCASSALTSGRANEQFFGPGTRLTVL.

The J gene is TRBJ2-1, the V gene TRBV11-2, with D uncertain. The CDR3 has 13 amino acids. Germline assignment: CDR1 SGHAT and CDR2 FQNNGV. V dropped 2 bases and J dropped 6 bases, with 8 bases sitting between them. CDR3 DNA: TGTGCCAGCAGCTTAATCCCCGGCAATGAGCAGTTCTTC. Its translation is CASSLIPGNEQFF.

The chain carries TRBV15 and TRBJ2-1; 11 nucleotides match TRBD1. The CDR3 contains 13 residues. Germline V gene data show CDR1 as LNHNV and CDR2 as YYDKDF (reference sequence). V shed 3 bases and J 15 bases; nucleotides not matched to a gene: 7. CDR3 in amino acids: CATSRRGQGAGFF. Written as DNA, the CDR3 is TGTGCCACCAGCAGGAGAGGACAGGGGGCTGGGTTCTTC.

V is TRBV3-1 and J is TRBJ2-1; the match to TRBD1 covers 10 bases. V shed 4 bases and J 7 bases; nucleotides not matched to a gene: 19. Germline-derived CDR1 and CDR2 are LGHDT and YNNKEL (reference sequence). This CDR3 comprises 19 residues. The CDR3 bases are TGTGCCAGCAGCCGCACTGCCGGGCACGACAGGGGGCCTCGGAATGAGCAGTTCTTC. Translated: CASSRTAGHDRGPRNEQFF.

The gene calls are TRBV12-3 or TRBV12-4 and TRBJ2-7; TRBD1 matches at 7 bases. The CDR3 has 14 amino acids. V lost 5 bases and J lost 7; bases outside the gene matches: 11. The CDR3 loop reads CASSKQGRVPEQYF. The CDR3 coding sequence is TGTGCCAGCAGTAAACAGGGGCGAGTACCAGAGCAGTACTTC.

This rearrangement joins TRBV5-4 to TRBJ1-6, with D tentatively TRBD1 (5 bases). Germline V CDR1 and CDR2: SGHNT, YYREEE (reference sequence). Trimming left V 0 bases short and J 7 bases short, with 11 bases between. The CDR3 is 15 residues long. For the CDR3, the DNA is TGTGCCAGCAGCTTGGCCGGAGGGGTAAATTCACCCCTCCACTTT. Its translation: CASSLAGGVNSPLHF.

Comment on this clonotype: One end of the junction varies from germline; a read error may be responsible. This rearrangement joins TRBV20-1 to TRBJ1-1, with a tentative D call TRBD1 (6 bases). The length of the CDR3 is 14 residues. Per germline, CDR1 DFQATT and CDR2 SNEGSKA (reference sequence). The DNA of the CDR3 is TGCAGTCCTAGCTCACAGGGACCGAACACTGAAGCTTTCTTT. Translated: CSPSSQGPNTEAFF.

The rearrangement joins TRBV3-1 to TRBJ2-3; 8 bases map to TRBD2. Germline assignment: CDR1 LGHDT and CDR2 YNNKEL (reference sequence). V shed 0 bases and J 0 bases; nucleotides not matched to a gene: 8. The CDR3 runs 18 residues. CDR3 nucleotide sequence: TGTGCCAGCAGCCAAGATCGTGCTAGCGGGCTTAGCACAGATACGCAGTATTTT. This codes for CASSQDRASGLSTDTQYF.

The V call is TRBV13, the J call TRBJ2-1; TRBD2 matches at 8 bases. Germline V gene lookup returns CDR1 PRHDT and CDR2 FYEKMQ (reference sequence). The CDR3 length is 16 residues. After removal of 4 bases from V and 0 bases from J, the junction contained 5 bases not matched to a gene. The CDR3 sequence is CASSSRGGPSYNEQFF. The DNA of the CDR3 is TGTGCCAGCAGCTCCCGCGGGGGGCCCTCCTACAATGAGCAGTTCTTC.

CDR3 sequence: CATSPRGETQYF. The CDR3 nucleotides read TGTGCCACCAGCCCAAGGGGGGAGACCCAGTACTTC. This chain connects TRBV15 to TRBJ2-5, with TRBD1 as a possible D gene (6 bases). Per the germline V gene, CDR1 is LNHNV and CDR2 is YYDKDF (reference sequence). CDR3 length: 12 amino acids. Trimming removed 5 bases from V and 5 bases from J, with 9 bases in between.

This chain connects TRBV28 to TRBJ2-3; 7 bases match TRBD2. This CDR3 has 16 amino acids. Trimming took 5 bases from V and 3 from J; bases not matched to a gene: 11. CDR1 MDHEN and CDR2 SYDVKM come from the germline V gene. In DNA, the CDR3 is TGTGCCAGCAGTCCGGCGGGGGAAAGCCCTACAGATACGCAGTATTTT. Amino acids: CASSPAGESPTDTQYF.

The rearrangement uses TRBV28 and TRBJ1-2; no definite D call. The germline V gene has CDR1 MDHEN and CDR2 SYDVKM. This CDR3 has 12 residues. Trimming took off 3 bases at V and 6 bases at J, with 8 bases between the two ends. The CDR3 DNA reads TGTGCCAGCAGTTTTTTGGGTAATGGCTACACCTTC. Its translation: CASSFLGNGYTF.

The chain has TRBV2 and TRBJ2-1, with 10 positions matching TRBD1. Unmatched junction bases numbered 6, after V lost 3 bases and J lost 7 bases. CDR1 and CDR2 from the germline V gene are SNHLY and FYNNEI. The CDR3 spans 15 residues. CDR3 residues: CASSEDRGGRNEQFF. The CDR3 nucleotides are TGTGCCAGCAGTGAGGACAGGGGGGGTCGTAATGAGCAGTTCTTC. The full variable domain, rest sourced from reference TRBV2 and TRBJ2-1, is EPEVTQTPSHQVTQMGQEVILRCVPISNHLYFYWYRQILGQKVEFLVSFYNNEISEKSEIFDDQFSVERPDGSNFTLKIRSTKLEDSAMYFCASSEDRGGRNEQFFGPGTRLTVL.